This TCR beta chain derives from a study of blood T cell repertoires in COVID-19. Across the whole study: From the United States, Italy and Spain came samples of acute and convalescent COVID-19. Nucleic acid was either cDNA or gDNA, and it came from T cells, B-cell-depleted T cells, or PBMCs.

In the authors' methods: Amplification with reference gene primers provided the estimates of nucleated cell counts. Clones were read by immunoSEQ multiplex PCR, and TCRdb kept only the in-frame ones, dropping some. That table furnishes V, J and clone size, whereas the DNA furnished D and trimming. Found here are 100,000 to 150,000 clones, less than 90% of them singletons; the top ten hold over 1.1%. Sequencing was carried out using peripheral blood. The origin of this receptor is a man in his fifties or sixties with acute or convalescent COVID-19.

CDR3 nucleotides: TGCGCCAGCAGCCCCGGGACAGGTGATGGCTACACCTTC. This codes for CASSPGTGDGYTF. The chain has TRBV5-1 and TRBJ1-2, with TRBD1 identical over 8 bases. Trimming removed 4 bases from V and 6 bases from J; junction bases left unmatched: 5. Germline V gives CDR1 SGHRS, CDR2 YFSETQ. The CDR3 sequence is 13 residues long.